A single sample gave rise to the 29 T cell receptor beta chains below, sequenced in a study of cytomegalovirus exposure and HLA in healthy donors. Primers: 60 Vbeta forward and 13 Jbeta reverse. Method: immunoSEQ multiplex PCR; TCRdb's copy keeps in-frame clones and lacks some. The sample holds under 200,000 clones; 76% are singletons and the top ten take 0.7% to 0.8%. The material sequenced was PBMCs. These receptor sequences come from a female donor in good health and CMV-seronegative.

The rearrangement uses TRBV28 and TRBJ2-7; 8 positions agree with TRBD2. The CDR3 extends over 14 amino acids. Germline V gene sequence: CDR1 MDHEN, CDR2 SYDVKM. V shed 9 bases, J shed 1 base, and the junction held 8 bases outside the gene matches. The chain's CDR3 is CASILAVGSYEQYF. CDR3 DNA sequence: TGTGCCAGTATACTAGCGGTCGGTTCCTACGAGCAGTACTTC.

The chain recombines TRBV18 with TRBJ1-3; 7 nucleotides line up with TRBD1. Germline loops: CDR1 KGHSH, CDR2 LQKENI. V gave up 3 bases and J gave up 0 bases; unmatched junction bases: 2. The CDR3 runs to 15 residues. CDR3 region: CASSPGQASGNTIYF. CDR3 in DNA: TGTGCCAGCTCACCCGGACAGGCCTCTGGAAACACCATATATTTT.

Only one count was recorded for this clone. V usage is TRBV27 and J usage is TRBJ2-1; unclear D gene. From germline, CDR1 is MNHEY and CDR2 SMNVEV (reference sequence). CDR3 size: 12 residues. V was trimmed by 8 bases and J by 7 bases, leaving 12 bases between them. The CDR3 is CASAVTTNEQFF. For the CDR3, the DNA is TGTGCCAGCGCGGTGACGACGAATGAGCAGTTCTTC.

Only a few counts were recorded for this clone. The chain employs TRBV5-5 and TRBJ2-3; maybe TRBD1 (5 bases). Per the germline V gene, CDR1 is SGHKS and CDR2 is YYEKEE (reference sequence). With 0 bases removed from V and 3 bases from J, the gap between germline ends came to 8 bases. The CDR3 has 14 amino acids. The CDR3, as DNA: TGTGCCAGCAGCTTGGCAGGGATGACAGATACGCAGTATTTT. It translates to CASSLAGMTDTQYF.

V usage is TRBV27 and J usage is TRBJ2-2, with D perhaps TRBD1 (5 bases). The CDR3 runs 16 residues. Trimming removed 4 bases at V and 2 bases at J, with 14 bases between. CDR1 MNHEY and CDR2 SMNVEV come from the germline V gene (reference sequence). In DNA form, the CDR3 reads TGTGCCAGCAGTTACACCAGGGTTATTAACACCGGGGAGCTGTTTTTT. Translated: CASSYTRVINTGELFF.

The chain employs TRBV30 and TRBJ2-2; 10 nucleotides match TRBD2. There are 16 residues in the CDR3. The junction had 6 bases not matched to a gene; V was cut back by 0 bases and J by 5 bases. Germline CDR1 GTSNPN, CDR2 SVGIG (reference sequence). This chain's CDR3 is CAWSVKVAGGTGELFF. DNA of the CDR3: TGTGCCTGGAGTGTAAAGGTAGCGGGAGGAACCGGGGAGCTGTTTTTT.

As for this clone: A read error may account for a junction end that differs from germline. The gene calls are TRBV2 and TRBJ2-3; D is perhaps TRBD2 (7 bases). CDR3 length: 12 residues. The germline CDR1 and CDR2 sequences are SNHLY and FYNNEI. The CDR3 nucleotides are TGTGCCAGCAGGCCAGACACGAAGGGGGGGAGTTTT. Translation gives CASRPDTKGGSF.

The chain uses TRBV11-2 and TRBJ1-1; D may be TRBD1 (6 bases). CDR3 length: 12 residues. Germline CDR1 reads SGHAT; CDR2 reads FQNNGV. The germline V and J ends were trimmed by 3 bases and 10 bases, with 12 bases remaining between them. The CDR3: CASSFGQPGAFF. The CDR3, as DNA: TGTGCCAGCAGCTTCGGACAGCCCGGAGCTTTCTTT.

CDR3 protein: CASSTSVGAGNTIYF. In DNA form, the CDR3 reads TGTGCCAGCAGCACGAGTGTAGGGGCTGGAAACACCATATATTTT. The chain recombines TRBV5-4 with TRBJ1-3; the D gene is possibly TRBD1 (5 bases). Germline V gene lookup returns CDR1 SGHNT and CDR2 YYREEE (reference sequence). CDR3 length equals 15 residues. V was cut by 4 bases and J by 2 bases, with 13 bases left in between.

The J gene is TRBJ1-1, the V gene TRBV18; 10 bases are shared with TRBD1. V gave up 0 bases and J gave up 3 bases; unmatched junction bases: 10. The CDR3 extends over 18 amino acids. Germline-derived CDR1 and CDR2 are KGHSH and LQKENI. The DNA of the CDR3 is TGTGCCAGCTCACCACCTTATAGTACCGGGACAGGGGACACTGAAGCTTTCTTT. It specifies CASSPPYSTGTGDTEAFF. The whole variable domain, filled in from reference TRBV18 and TRBJ1-1, reads NAGVMQNPRHLVRRRGQEARLRCSPMKGHSHVYWYRQLPEEGLKFMVYLQKENIIDESGMPKERFSAEFPKEGPSILRIQQVVRGDSAAYFCASSPPYSTGTGDTEAFFGQGTRLTVV.

This chain links TRBV10-2 with TRBJ2-7, with D possibly TRBD1 on 5 matching bases. The CDR3 loop spans 14 amino acids. V was clipped by 2 bases and J by 6 bases, with 14 bases between them. Germline V CDR1 and CDR2: WSHSY, SAAADI. CDR3 sequence: CASSEHRSPSEQYF. The CDR3 DNA reads TGCGCCAGCAGTGAGCACAGGAGCCCCAGCGAGCAGTACTTC.

This clone turned up a few times. The chain has TRBV19 and TRBJ2-2, with D perhaps matching TRBD2 (5 bases). Germline CDR1 reads LNHDA; CDR2 reads SQIVND (reference sequence). The CDR3 sequence is 13 residues long. Trimming shortened V by 4 bases and J by 6 bases, and 9 bases separated the two germline ends. The CDR3 DNA follows: TGTGCCAGTAGTAGAACAGCGGCCGGGGAGCTGTTTTTT. This sequence encodes CASSRTAAGELFF.

The genes are TRBV4-3 and TRBJ2-1, with 7 positions matching TRBD1. Trimming cost V 4 bases and J 2 bases; bases outside gene matches: 5. Germline V gene lookup returns CDR1 LGHNA and CDR2 YSLEER. The CDR3 has 15 residues. CDR3 DNA sequence: TGCGCCAGCAGCCGAAACAGGGGAACCTACAATGAGCAGTTCTTC. Translation gives CASSRNRGTYNEQFF.

The V gene is TRBV4-3, the J gene TRBJ1-2; TRBD1 might be the D (5 bases). The CDR3 contains 17 residues. V lost 1 base, J lost 8 bases, and 23 bases lay in between. Germline-derived CDR1 and CDR2 are LGHNA and YSLEER. Here the CDR3 reads CASSQVPLVGASPGYTF. The DNA for the CDR3 is TGCGCCAGCAGCCAAGTTCCGTTGGTAGGGGCCTCTCCCGGCTACACCTTC.

In regard to this clone: At the DNA level, this CDR3 is encoded by other sequences in the same sample as well. The CDR3 DNA reads as TGTGCCAGCAGTTTTGGGGGGAGGGACACTGAAGCTTTCTTT. Protein sequence: CASSFGGRDTEAFF. The chain is built from TRBV27 and TRBJ1-1; D perhaps matches TRBD1 (5 bases). V was clipped by 3 bases and J by 3 bases, with 11 bases between them. Germline CDR1 and CDR2: MNHEY and SMNVEV (reference sequence). This CDR3 has 14 residues.

Remarks on this clone: The junction and the germline gene differ at one end; a read error may be behind it. The gene calls are TRBV4-1 and TRBJ1-1, with D possibly TRBD1 on 6 matching bases. There are 13 residues in the CDR3. CDR1 is MGHRA, CDR2 YSYEKL, per germline. In nucleotides, the CDR3 is TGCGCCAGCAGCCCGACAGGTTCGGGGAGCAGGGTCTTT. It codes for CASSPTGSGSRVF.

In its sample, this clone was seen a few times. The chain has TRBV5-5 and TRBJ2-1; 14 bases align to TRBD2. The CDR3 has 19 residues. Trimming at V came to 1 base and at J to 2 bases, leaving 8 bases not matched to a gene. The germline gives CDR1 SGHKS, CDR2 YYEKEE (reference sequence). The CDR3: CASSLRGLAGEWAYNEQFF. The CDR3 nucleotides are TGTGCCAGCAGCTTGCGGGGACTAGCGGGAGAGTGGGCCTACAATGAGCAGTTCTTC.

The rearrangement uses TRBV11-3 and TRBJ1-3, with D maybe TRBD1 (5 bases). The V and J ends lost 5 bases and 0 bases respectively, with 11 bases between them. The germline V gene has CDR1 SGHNT and CDR2 YENEEA. There are 15 residues in the CDR3. CDR3 sequence reads: CASSPGTASGNTIYF. CDR3 bases: TGTGCCAGCAGCCCCGGGACTGCCTCTGGAAACACCATATATTTT.

The chain joins TRBV7-9 to TRBJ2-1, with 9 positions matching TRBD2. The CDR3 runs to 16 residues. V trimming: 7 bases; J trimming: 0 bases; junction bases outside the gene matches: 7. Per the germline V gene, CDR1 is SEHNR and CDR2 is FQNEAQ (reference sequence). The CDR3 reads CASTGRGGISYNEQFF. The DNA for the CDR3 is TGTGCCAGCACGGGGCGGGGGGGGATCTCCTACAATGAGCAGTTCTTC.

This clone has only a few counts. The gene calls are TRBV5-4 and TRBJ1-1; no clear D. This CDR3 is 11 amino acids long. The germline V and J ends were trimmed by 5 bases and 2 bases, with 4 bases remaining between them. Germline CDR1 SGHNT, CDR2 YYREEE (reference sequence). This CDR3 is CASSKNTEAFF. Written as DNA, the CDR3 is TGTGCCAGCAGTAAAAACACTGAAGCTTTCTTT.

The chain recombines TRBV19 with TRBJ2-7, with 9 positions matching TRBD1. This CDR3 comprises 15 residues. Germline CDR1 LNHDA, CDR2 SQIVND (reference sequence). After removal of 7 bases from V and 1 base from J, the junction contained 8 bases not matched to a gene. The CDR3 reads CASTHTGTGSYEQYF. As DNA, the CDR3 is TGTGCCAGTACCCATACCGGGACAGGGTCCTACGAGCAGTACTTC.

The V gene is TRBV11-1, the J gene TRBJ2-1; 7 bases align to TRBD2. With 0 bases clipped from V and 8 bases from J, the junction kept 10 bases outside the gene matches. CDR3 length: 16 amino acids. Germline loops: CDR1 SGHAT, CDR2 FQDESV (reference sequence). The CDR3: CASSLALGGSLDEQFF. In DNA form, the CDR3 reads TGTGCCAGCAGCTTAGCGCTAGGCGGGAGCCTTGATGAGCAGTTCTTC.

The V call is TRBV6-1, the J call TRBJ2-5, with 11 positions matching TRBD2. V lost 4 bases, J lost 2 bases, and 3 bases stayed unmatched. Germline CDR1 and CDR2: MNHNS and SASEGT. The CDR3 covers 15 residues. CDR3 sequence (DNA): TGTGCCAGCAGTGGTTTAGCGGGAGGGCAAGAGACCCAGTACTTC. Amino acid sequence: CASSGLAGGQETQYF.

In this sample, this clone turned up a few times. At one end the junction does not follow the germline gene, possibly because of a read error. The chain uses TRBV7-8 and TRBJ2-6, with 8 bases lining up with TRBD2. This CDR3 has 18 residues. The germline V gene has CDR1 SGHVS and CDR2 FQNEAQ. CDR3 nucleotide sequence: TGTGCCAGCAGCCCCCGGGACGGACACTCGGGGGGGGCCAACGGCCTGACTTTC. It is translated as CASSPRDGHSGGANGLTF.

The chain employs TRBV9 and TRBJ2-2; D not certain. This CDR3 region has 15 residues. V lost 0 bases and J 2 bases, leaving 8 bases between the germline ends. Germline CDR1 and CDR2: SGDLS and YYNGEE. Written as DNA, the CDR3 is TGTGCCAGCAGCGTAGCTGCGGTAAACACCGGGGAGCTGTTTTTT. Translating gives CASSVAAVNTGELFF.

The table lists this clone with a few counts. One end of the junction is discordant with germline, which a read error may explain. This chain links TRBV10-1 with TRBJ2-7; D is possibly TRBD2 (6 bases). The CDR3 has 16 amino acids. In germline, CDR1 is WNHNN, CDR2 SYGVQD (reference sequence). CDR3 DNA sequence: TGCGCCAGCAGTGAGTTTAATAGCGGATCTTCATACGCGCAGTACTTC. Residues: CASSEFNSGSSYAQYF.

J is TRBJ1-2 and V is TRBV5-1; 8 nucleotides line up with TRBD1. The germline gives CDR1 SGHRS, CDR2 YFSETQ. The CDR3 spans 14 residues. The ends lost 0 bases at V and 8 bases at J; junction bases unmatched: 6. CDR3 DNA: TGCGCCAGCAGCTTGGATGCAGGGGGCCGGGGCTACACCTTC. Translated: CASSLDAGGRGYTF.

The table lists this clone with a few counts. The CDR3 reads CASSDPSQVRLAGTTGELFF. The CDR3 coding sequence is TGTGCCAGCAGTGACCCCTCGCAGGTCCGACTAGCGGGGACCACCGGGGAGCTGTTTTTT. This chain uses TRBV6-1 with TRBJ2-2; 11 bases fit TRBD2. The germline V gene encodes CDR1 MNHNS and CDR2 SASEGT. With V trimmed by 3 bases and J by 4 bases, 16 bases remained unmatched. The CDR3 has 20 amino acids.

J is TRBJ1-1 and V is TRBV9; no clear D gene. CDR3 length: 14 residues. Germline V gene lookup returns CDR1 SGDLS and CDR2 YYNGEE. V was cut by 0 bases and J by 0 bases, with 6 bases left in between. The CDR3 nucleotides read TGTGCCAGCAGCGTAGGCGTCATGAACACTGAAGCTTTCTTT. Amino acids: CASSVGVMNTEAFF.